This T cell receptor beta chain stems from a study of T cell repertoires in cytomegalovirus infection. Study-wide background: Signatures in public TCR beta sequences pointed to both CMV infection and matching HLA type. Study observations and caveats: Summed public TCR beta family frequency identified CMV carriers bearing the relevant HLA.

TCRdb redid the calling of the reads with MiXCR, one entry per CDR3 protein. Seen here are roughly 150,000 distinct CDR3 sequences, 17% observed once, and the top ten hold roughly a sixth. In its sample, this clonotype was seen a few times. Its specificity is unknown. Trimming removed 0 bases from V and 3 bases from J, with 12 bases in between. This CDR3 has 16 amino acids. Looked up from germline, CDR1 is SNHLY and CDR2 is FYNNEI. The J gene is TRBJ2-1, the V gene TRBV2; D is perhaps TRBD2 (5 bases). This clonotype was sampled from a human donor in good health (CMV status not recorded). Some clones in this sample may be carry-over from other donors' samples. The sequenced sample consisted of CD8+ T cells from PBMCs. The CDR3 protein is CASSEASSGLYNEQFF. CDR3 DNA sequence: TGTGCCAGCAGTGAAGCTAGCAGCGGACTCTACAATGAGCAGTTCTTC.